The subject of this entry is one T cell receptor beta chain. Its antigen remains unknown. V shed 3 bases and J shed 2 bases, with 8 bases lying between them. The germline CDR1 and CDR2 sequences are SEHNR and FQNEAQ (reference sequence). The CDR3 is 14 residues long. TCRdb processed the reads anew with MiXCR; each CDR3 protein has one entry. Among a few hundred thousand distinct CDR3 sequences listed, 35% to 50% were seen once. This record comes from a study of T cell repertoires in cytomegalovirus infection. As for the study in general: In public TCR beta signatures, there were indications of both CMV infection and matching HLA type. Findings of the study overall: The ex vivo response was dominated by HLA-C-restricted CMV-specific TCR beta clonotypes. Totalled public TCR beta family frequency picked out people who carried CMV plus the relevant HLA.

The source of this sequence is a human donor in good health (CMV status not recorded). Some clones in this sample may be carry-over from other donors' samples. The chain carries TRBV7-9 and TRBJ1-3; D is undetermined. Sample: cultured PBMCs, taken from culture after CMV antigen stimulation. For the CDR3, the DNA is TGTGCCAGCAGCTTGGGCGTGGCTGGAAACACCATATATTTT. Amino acids: CASSLGVAGNTIYF.